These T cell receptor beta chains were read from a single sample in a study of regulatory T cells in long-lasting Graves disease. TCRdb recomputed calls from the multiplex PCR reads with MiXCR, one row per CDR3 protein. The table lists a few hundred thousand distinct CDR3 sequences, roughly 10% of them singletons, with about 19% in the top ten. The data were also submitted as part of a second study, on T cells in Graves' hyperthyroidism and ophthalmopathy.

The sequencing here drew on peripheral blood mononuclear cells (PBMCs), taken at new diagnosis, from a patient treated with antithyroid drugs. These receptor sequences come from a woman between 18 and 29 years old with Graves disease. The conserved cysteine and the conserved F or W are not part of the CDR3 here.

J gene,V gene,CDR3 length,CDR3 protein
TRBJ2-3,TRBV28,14,ASSSGGLTSTDTQY
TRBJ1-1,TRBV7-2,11,ASSNRWDTEAF
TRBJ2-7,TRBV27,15,ASSPTPGGLLSYEQY
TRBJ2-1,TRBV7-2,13,ASTGQGAVYNEQF
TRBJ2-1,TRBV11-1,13,ASSLTGSPNNEQF
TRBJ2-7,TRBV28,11,ASSLPGPYEQY
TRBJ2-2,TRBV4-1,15,ASSQSMGRPLTGELF
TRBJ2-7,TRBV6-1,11,ASRPGGNYEQY
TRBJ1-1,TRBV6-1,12,ASSETGENTEAF
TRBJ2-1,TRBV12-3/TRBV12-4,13,ASSDTGSSYNEQF
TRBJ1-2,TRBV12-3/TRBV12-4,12,ASSYAGTDYGYT
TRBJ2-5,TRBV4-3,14,ASSIRLAGGGETQY
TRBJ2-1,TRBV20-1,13,SARDPPTSYNEQF